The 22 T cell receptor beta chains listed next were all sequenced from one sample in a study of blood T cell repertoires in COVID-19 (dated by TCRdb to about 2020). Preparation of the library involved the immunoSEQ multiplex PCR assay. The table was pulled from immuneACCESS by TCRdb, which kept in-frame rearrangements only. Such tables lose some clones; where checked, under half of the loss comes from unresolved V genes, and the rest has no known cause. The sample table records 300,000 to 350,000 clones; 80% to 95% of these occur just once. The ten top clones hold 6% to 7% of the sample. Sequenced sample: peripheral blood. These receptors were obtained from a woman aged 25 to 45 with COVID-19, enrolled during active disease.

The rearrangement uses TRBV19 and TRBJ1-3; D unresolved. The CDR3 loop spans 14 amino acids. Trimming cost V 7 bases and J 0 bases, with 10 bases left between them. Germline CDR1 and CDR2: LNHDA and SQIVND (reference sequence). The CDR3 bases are TGTGCCAGTACGGTGCGGCACTCTGGAAACACCATATATTTT. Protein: CASTVRHSGNTIYF.

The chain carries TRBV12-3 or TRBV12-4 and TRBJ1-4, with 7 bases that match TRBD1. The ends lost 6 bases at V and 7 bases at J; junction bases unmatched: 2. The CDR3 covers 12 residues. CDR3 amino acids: CASSRDSEKLFF. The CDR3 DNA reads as TGTGCCAGCAGCCGGGACAGTGAAAAACTGTTTTTT.

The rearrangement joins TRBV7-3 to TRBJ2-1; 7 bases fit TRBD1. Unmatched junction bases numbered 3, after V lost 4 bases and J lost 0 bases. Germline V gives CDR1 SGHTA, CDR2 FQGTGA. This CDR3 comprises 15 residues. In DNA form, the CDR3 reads TGTGCCAGCAGCTACCGGGACAGCTCCTACAATGAGCAGTTCTTC. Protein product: CASSYRDSSYNEQFF.

CDR3 protein: CASSQAGLAGVTSTDTQYF. The CDR3 DNA sequence: TGTGCCAGCAGCCAAGCGGGACTAGCGGGAGTCACTAGCACAGATACGCAGTATTTT. V usage is TRBV3-1 (or the pseudogene TRBV3-2) and J usage is TRBJ2-3, with 14 positions matching TRBD2. Trimming removed 1 base from V and 0 bases from J; junction bases left unmatched: 6. The CDR3 consists of 19 residues. The germline CDR1 and CDR2 sequences are LGHDT and YNNKEL (reference sequence).

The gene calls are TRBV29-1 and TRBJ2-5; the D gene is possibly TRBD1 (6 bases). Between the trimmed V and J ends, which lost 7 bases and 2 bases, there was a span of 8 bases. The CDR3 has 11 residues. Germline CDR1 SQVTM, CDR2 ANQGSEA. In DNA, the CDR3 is TGCAGCGCAGGGGTACAAGAGACCCAGTACTTC. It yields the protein CSAGVQETQYF.

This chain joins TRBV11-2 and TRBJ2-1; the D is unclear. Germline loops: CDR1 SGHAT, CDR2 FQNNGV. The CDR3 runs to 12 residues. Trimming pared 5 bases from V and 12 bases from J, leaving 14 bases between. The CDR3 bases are TGTGCCAGCAGCCAAACATCGAGACTGCAGTTCTTC. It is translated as CASSQTSRLQFF.

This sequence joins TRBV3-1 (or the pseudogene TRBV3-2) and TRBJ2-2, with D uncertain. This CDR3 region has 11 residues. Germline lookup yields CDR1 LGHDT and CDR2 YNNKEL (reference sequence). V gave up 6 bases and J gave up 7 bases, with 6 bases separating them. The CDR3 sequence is CASSRIGELFF. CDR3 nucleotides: TGTGCCAGCAGTCGTATCGGGGAGCTGTTTTTT.

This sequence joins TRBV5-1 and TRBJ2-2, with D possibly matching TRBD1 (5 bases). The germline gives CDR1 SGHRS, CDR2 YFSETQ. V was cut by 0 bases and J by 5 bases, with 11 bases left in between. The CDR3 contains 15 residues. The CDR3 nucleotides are TGCGCCAGCAGCTTGGAATCAGGGAAGACCGGGGAGCTGTTTTTT. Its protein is CASSLESGKTGELFF. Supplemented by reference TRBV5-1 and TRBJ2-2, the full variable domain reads KAGVTQTPRYLIKTRGQQVTLSCSPISGHRSVSWYQQTPGQGLQFLFEYFSETQRNKGNFPGRFSGRQFSNSRSEMNVSTLELGDSALYLCASSLESGKTGELFFGEGSRLTVL.

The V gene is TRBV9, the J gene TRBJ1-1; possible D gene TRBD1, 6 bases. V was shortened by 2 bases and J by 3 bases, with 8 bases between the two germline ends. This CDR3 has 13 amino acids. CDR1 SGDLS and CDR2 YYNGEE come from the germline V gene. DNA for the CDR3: TGTGCCAGCAGCGTGGGGGCTGACACTGAAGCTTTCTTT. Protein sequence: CASSVGADTEAFF.

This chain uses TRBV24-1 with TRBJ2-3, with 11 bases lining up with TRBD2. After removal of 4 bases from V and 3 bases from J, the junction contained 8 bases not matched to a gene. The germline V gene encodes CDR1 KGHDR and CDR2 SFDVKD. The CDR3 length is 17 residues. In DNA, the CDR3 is TGTGCCACCAGTGACCGACGACTAGCGGGATGGACAGATACGCAGTATTTT. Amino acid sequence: CATSDRRLAGWTDTQYF.

CDR3 sequence: CASSQAEARNEQFF. CDR3 sequence (DNA): TGTGCCAGCAGCCAAGCTGAGGCACGCAATGAGCAGTTCTTC. The rearrangement links TRBV4-2 to TRBJ2-1; the D is unclear. CDR1 is LGHNA, CDR2 YNFKEQ, per germline. V gave up 1 base and J gave up 6 bases, with 10 bases separating them. This CDR3 has 14 amino acids.

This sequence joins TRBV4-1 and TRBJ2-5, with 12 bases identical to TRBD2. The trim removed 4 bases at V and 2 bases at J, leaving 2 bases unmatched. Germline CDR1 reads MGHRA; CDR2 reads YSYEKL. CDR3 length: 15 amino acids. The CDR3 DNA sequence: TGCGCCAGCAGCCGGACTAGCGGGATTCAAGAGACCCAGTACTTC. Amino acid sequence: CASSRTSGIQETQYF.

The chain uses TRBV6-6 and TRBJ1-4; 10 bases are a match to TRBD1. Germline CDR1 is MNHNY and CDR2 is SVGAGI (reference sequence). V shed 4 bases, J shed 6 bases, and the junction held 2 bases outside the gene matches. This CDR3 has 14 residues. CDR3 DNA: TGTGCCAGCAGTTCCGGGACAGGGGATGAAAAACTGTTTTTT. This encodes CASSSGTGDEKLFF.

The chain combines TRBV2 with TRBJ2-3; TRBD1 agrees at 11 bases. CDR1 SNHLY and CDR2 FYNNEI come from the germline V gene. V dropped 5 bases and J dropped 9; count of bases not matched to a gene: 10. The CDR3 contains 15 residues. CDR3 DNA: TGTGCCAGCAGTAGGGACAGGGGGGGAGTATCCACGCAGTATTTT. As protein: CASSRDRGGVSTQYF.

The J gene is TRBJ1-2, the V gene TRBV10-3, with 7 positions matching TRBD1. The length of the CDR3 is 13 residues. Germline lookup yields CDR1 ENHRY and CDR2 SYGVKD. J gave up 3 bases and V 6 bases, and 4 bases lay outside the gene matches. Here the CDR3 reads CAIRRQGHYGYTF. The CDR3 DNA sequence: TGTGCCATCAGGAGACAGGGCCACTATGGCTACACCTTC.

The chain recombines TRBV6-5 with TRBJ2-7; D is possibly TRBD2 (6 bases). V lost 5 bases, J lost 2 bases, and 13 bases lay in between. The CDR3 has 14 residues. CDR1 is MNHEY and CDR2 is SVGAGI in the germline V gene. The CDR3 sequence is CASSPGGATYEQYF. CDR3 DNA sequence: TGTGCCAGCAGTCCCGGAGGGGCCACCTACGAGCAGTACTTC.

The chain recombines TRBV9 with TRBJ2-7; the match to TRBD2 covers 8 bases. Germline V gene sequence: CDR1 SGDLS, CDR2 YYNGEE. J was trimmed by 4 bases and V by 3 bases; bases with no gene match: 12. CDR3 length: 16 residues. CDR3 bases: TGTGCCAGCAGCGAGCCCCCTATGATAGCGGGGTACGAGCAGTACTTC. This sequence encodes CASSEPPMIAGYEQYF.

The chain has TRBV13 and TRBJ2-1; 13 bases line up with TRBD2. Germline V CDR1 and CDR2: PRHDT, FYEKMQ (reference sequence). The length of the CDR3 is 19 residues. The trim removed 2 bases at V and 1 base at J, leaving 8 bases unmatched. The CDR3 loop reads CASSLQTSGRPGSYNEQFF. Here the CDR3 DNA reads TGTGCCAGCAGCTTACAGACTAGCGGGAGGCCAGGGTCCTACAATGAGCAGTTCTTC.

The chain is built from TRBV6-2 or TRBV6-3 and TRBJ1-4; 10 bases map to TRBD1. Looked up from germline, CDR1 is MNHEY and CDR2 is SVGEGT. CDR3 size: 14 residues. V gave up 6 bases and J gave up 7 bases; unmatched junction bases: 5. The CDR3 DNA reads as TGTGCCAGCAGCCGGGACAGGGGAGGTGAAAAACTGTTTTTT. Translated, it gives CASSRDRGGEKLFF.

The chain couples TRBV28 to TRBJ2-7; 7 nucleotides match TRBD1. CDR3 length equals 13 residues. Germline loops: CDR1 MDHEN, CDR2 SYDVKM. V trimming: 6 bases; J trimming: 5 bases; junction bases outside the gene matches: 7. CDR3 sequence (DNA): TGTGCCAGCAGCCGCCAGACAGGGAACGAGCAGTACTTC. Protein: CASSRQTGNEQYF.

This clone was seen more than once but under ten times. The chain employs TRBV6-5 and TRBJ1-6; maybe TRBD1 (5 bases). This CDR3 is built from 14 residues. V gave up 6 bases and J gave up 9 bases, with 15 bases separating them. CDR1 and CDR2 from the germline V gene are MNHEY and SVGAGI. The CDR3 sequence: CASSLRVERSPLHF. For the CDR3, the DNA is TGTGCCAGCAGCCTCAGGGTGGAGCGTTCACCCCTCCACTTT.

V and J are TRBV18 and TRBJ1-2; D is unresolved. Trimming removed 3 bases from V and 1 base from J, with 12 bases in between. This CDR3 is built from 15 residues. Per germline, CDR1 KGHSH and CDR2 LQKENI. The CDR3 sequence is CASSPVAGNNYGYTF. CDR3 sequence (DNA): TGTGCCAGCTCACCGGTGGCAGGCAATAACTATGGCTACACCTTC.